This T cell receptor (beta chain) was obtained from a study of cytomegalovirus exposure and HLA in healthy donors. As regards this clone: Antigen specificity is unknown. A junction boundary mismatches the germline segment, possibly from a read error.

The V gene's germline CDR1 is SGDLS and CDR2 YYNGEE. The length of the CDR3 is 13 residues. Findings of the study overall: There were 150 or so TCR beta chains listed as cytomegalovirus-associated.

The primer mix had 60 Vbeta and 13 Jbeta primers. Assay: immunoSEQ multiplex PCR; the TCRdb copy retains only in-frame clones and omits some. The sample contains about 140,000 clones, roughly four fifths of which appear only once. The receptor comes from a male donor in good health and CMV-seronegative. Sequencing used PBMCs. The V and J genes are TRBV9 and TRBJ1-1, with D maybe TRBD1 (5 bases). CDR3 loop: CASSGGGESEAFF. CDR3 coding DNA: TGTGCCAGCAGCGGTGGAGGGGAGTCTGAGGCTTTCTTT.